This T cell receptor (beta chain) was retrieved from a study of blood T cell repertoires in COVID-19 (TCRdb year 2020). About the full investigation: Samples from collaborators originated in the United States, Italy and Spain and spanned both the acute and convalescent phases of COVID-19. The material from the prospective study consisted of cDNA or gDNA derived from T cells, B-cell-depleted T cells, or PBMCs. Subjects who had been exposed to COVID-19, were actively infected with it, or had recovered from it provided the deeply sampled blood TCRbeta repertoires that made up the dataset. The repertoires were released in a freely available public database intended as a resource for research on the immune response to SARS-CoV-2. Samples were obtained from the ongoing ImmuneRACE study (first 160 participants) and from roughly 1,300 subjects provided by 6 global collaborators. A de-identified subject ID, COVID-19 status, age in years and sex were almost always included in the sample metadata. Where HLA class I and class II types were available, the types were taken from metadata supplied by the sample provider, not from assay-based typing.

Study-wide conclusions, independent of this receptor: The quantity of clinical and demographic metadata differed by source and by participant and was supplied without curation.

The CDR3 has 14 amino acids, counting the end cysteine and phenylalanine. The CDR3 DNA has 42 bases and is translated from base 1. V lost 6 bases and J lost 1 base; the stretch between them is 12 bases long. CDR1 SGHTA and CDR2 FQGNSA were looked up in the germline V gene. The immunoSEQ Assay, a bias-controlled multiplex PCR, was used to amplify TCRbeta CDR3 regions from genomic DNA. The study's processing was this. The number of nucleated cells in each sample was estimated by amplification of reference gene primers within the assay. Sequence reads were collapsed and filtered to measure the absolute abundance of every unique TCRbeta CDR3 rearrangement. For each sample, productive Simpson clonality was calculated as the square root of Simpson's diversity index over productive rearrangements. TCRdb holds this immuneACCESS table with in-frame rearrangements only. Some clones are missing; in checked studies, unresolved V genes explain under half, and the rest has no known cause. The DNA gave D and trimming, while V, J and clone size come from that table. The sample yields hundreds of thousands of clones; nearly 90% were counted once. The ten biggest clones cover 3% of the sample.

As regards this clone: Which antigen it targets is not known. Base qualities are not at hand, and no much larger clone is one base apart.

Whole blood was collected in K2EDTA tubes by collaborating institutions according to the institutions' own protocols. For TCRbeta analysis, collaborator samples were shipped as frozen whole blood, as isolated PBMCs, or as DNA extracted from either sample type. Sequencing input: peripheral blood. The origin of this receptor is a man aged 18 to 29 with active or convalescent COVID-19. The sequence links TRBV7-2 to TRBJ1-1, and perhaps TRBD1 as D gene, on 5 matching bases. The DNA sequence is TGTGCCAGCAGGCTCATGGGGGGGAACACTGAAGCTTTCTTT. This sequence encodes CASRLMGGNTEAFF.